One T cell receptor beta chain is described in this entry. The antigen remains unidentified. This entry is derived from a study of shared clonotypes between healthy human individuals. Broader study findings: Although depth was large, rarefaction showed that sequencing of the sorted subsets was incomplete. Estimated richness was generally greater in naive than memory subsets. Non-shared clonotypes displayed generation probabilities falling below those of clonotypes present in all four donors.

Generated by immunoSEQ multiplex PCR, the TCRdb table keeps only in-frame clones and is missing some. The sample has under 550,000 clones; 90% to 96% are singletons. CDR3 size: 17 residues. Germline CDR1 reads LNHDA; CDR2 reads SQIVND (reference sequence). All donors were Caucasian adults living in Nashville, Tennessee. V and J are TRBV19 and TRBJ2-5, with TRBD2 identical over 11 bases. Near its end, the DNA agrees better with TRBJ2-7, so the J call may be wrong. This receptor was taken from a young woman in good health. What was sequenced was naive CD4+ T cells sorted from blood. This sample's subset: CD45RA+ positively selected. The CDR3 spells CASSSLTGTSGTYEQYF. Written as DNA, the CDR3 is TGTGCCAGTAGTTCACTTACCGGGACTAGCGGAACCTACGAGCAGTACTTC.